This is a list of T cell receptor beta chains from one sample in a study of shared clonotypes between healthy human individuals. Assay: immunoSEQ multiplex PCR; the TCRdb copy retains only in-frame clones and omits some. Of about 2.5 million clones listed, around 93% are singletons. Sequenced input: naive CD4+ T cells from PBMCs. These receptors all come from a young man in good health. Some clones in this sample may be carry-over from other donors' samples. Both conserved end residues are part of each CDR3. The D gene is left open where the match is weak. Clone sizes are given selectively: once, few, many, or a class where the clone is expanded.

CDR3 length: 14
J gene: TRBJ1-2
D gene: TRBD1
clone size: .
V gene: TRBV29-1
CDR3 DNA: TGCAGCGCTGAAGACAGGGGAGCTAACTATGGCTACACCTTC
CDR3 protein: CSAEDRGANYGYTF

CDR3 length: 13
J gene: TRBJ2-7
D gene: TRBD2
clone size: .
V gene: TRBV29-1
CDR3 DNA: TGCAGCGTTATGCCCCTAGCGGGCTACGAGCAGTACTTC
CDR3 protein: CSVMPLAGYEQYF

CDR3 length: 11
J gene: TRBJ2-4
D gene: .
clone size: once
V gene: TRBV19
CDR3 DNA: TGTGCCAGCGGAGTAACAGACATTCAGTACTTC
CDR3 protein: CASGVTDIQYF

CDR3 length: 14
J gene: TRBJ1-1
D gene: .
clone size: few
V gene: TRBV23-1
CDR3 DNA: TGCGCCAGCACCAAGGACATAATCGGCACTGAAGCTTTCTTT
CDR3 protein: CASTKDIIGTEAFF

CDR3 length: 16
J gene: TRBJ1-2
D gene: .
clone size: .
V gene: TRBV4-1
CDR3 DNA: TGCGCCAGCAGCCAAACCCCAGGGCTCCCATTTGGAGGCTACACCTTC
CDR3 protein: CASSQTPGLPFGGYTF

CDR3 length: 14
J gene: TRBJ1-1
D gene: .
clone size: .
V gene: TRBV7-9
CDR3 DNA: TGTGCCAGCAGCTTACTCCAGGGGTGGGGTGAAGCTTTCTTT
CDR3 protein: CASSLLQGWGEAFF

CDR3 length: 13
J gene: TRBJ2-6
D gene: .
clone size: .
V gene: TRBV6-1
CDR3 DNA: TGTGCCAGCCGCGACTCTGGGGCCAACGTCCTGACTTTC
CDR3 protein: CASRDSGANVLTF

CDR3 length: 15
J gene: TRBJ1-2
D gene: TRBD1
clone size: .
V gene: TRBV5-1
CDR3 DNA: TGCGCCAGCAGCTTGGATGGGACAGGGGGTTATGGCTACACCTTC
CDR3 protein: CASSLDGTGGYGYTF

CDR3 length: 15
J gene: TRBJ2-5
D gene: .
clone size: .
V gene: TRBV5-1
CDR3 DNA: TGCGCCAGCAGCTTCGATCCGAATTTACAAGAGACCCAGTACTTC
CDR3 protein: CASSFDPNLQETQYF

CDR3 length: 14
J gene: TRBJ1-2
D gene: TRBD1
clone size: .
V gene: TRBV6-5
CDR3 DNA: TGTGCCAGCAGTTACTCGACAGGGAGTGGGGGCTACACCTTC
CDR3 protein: CASSYSTGSGGYTF

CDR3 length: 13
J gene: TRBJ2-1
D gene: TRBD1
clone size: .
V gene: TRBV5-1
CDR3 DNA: TGCGCCAGCAGCACGACAGGGTACAATGAGCAGTTCTTC
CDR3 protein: CASSTTGYNEQFF

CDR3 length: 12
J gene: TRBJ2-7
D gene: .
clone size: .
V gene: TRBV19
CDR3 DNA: TGTGCCAGTAGTTTGGGGGTATCCGAGCAGTACTTC
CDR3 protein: CASSLGVSEQYF

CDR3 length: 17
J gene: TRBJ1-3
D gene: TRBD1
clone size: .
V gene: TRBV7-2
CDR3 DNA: TGTGCCAGCAGCTTAGTGGGGACAGCTTCATCTGGAAACACCATATATTTT
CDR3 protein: CASSLVGTASSGNTIYF

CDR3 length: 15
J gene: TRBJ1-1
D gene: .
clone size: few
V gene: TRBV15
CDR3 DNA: TGTGCCACCAGCAGAGATCTCGGAGGGCTCACTGAAGCTTTCTTT
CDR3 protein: CATSRDLGGLTEAFF

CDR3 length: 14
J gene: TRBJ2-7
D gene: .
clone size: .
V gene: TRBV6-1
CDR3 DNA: TGTGCCAGCATCTTCGGCCCAAACACATACGAGCAGTACTTC
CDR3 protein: CASIFGPNTYEQYF

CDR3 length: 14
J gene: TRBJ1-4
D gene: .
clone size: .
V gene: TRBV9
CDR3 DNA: TGTGCCAGCAGCCCCGATCCCACTAATGAAAAACTGTTTTTT
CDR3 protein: CASSPDPTNEKLFF

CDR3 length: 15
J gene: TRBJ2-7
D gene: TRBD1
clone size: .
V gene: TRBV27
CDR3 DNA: TGTGCCAGCAGTGCCACAGGGGGCGGCTCCTACGAGCAGTACTTC
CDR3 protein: CASSATGGGSYEQYF

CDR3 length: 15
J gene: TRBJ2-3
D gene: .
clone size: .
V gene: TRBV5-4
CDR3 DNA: TGTGCCAGCATGTCCCCGGTGGGTTCCAAAGATACGCAGTATTTT
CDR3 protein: CASMSPVGSKDTQYF

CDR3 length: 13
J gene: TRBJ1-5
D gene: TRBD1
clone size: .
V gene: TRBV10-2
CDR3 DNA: TGCGCCAGCAGATCAGGGGGCGGGCAGCCCCAGCATTTT
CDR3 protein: CASRSGGGQPQHF

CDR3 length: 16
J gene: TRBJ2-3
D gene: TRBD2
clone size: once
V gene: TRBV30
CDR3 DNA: TGTGCCTGGAGTGTGGGACTAGCGGCCAGCACAGATACGCAGTATTTT
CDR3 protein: CAWSVGLAASTDTQYF

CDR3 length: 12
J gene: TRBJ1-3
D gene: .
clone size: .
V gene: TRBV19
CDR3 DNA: TGTGGGTCGGGCCACTCAGGAAACACCATATATTTT
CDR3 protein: CGSGHSGNTIYF

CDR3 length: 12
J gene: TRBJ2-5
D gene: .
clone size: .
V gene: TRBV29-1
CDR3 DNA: TGCAGCGTTGAGCGCGTGCAAGAGACCCAGTACTTC
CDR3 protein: CSVERVQETQYF

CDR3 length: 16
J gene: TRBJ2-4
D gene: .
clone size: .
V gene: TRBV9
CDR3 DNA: TGTGCCAGCAGCGTAGGAGGAGCTGTAGCCAAAAACATTCAGTACTTC
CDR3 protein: CASSVGGAVAKNIQYF

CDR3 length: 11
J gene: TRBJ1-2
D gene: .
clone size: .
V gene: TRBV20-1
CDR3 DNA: TGCAGTGTGGCAGTCGGGTATGGCTACACCTTC
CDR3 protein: CSVAVGYGYTF